A selection of T cell receptor beta chains follows, all from one sample in a study of blood T cell repertoires in COVID-19. Assay: immunoSEQ multiplex PCR; the TCRdb copy retains only in-frame clones and omits some. The sample has approximately 67,000 clones; approximately 90% are singletons. Sample: peripheral blood. Source of these receptors: a human donor in a cohort sampled during active COVID-19. Each CDR3 is given without its conserved first and last residue. Each record gives: V gene, J gene, CDR3 protein.

V: TRBV6-5; J: TRBJ1-1; CDR3: ASSYTGGMNTEAF
V: TRBV5-6; J: TRBJ2-3; CDR3: ASSHGTGTDTQY
V: TRBV19; J: TRBJ2-3; CDR3: ASSILAGGEDTQY
V: TRBV5-8; J: TRBJ2-7; CDR3: ASSFRDSGFYEQY
V: TRBV2; J: TRBJ1-5; CDR3: ASTANTRQVNQPQH
V: TRBV6-5; J: TRBJ2-7; CDR3: ATGGGRTKYYEQY
V: TRBV27; J: TRBJ2-1; CDR3: ASSPVGLAVYNEQF
V: TRBV2; J: TRBJ2-7; CDR3: ASSAGTASYEQY
V: TRBV6-5; J: TRBJ2-1; CDR3: ASSSLLAGEMNEQF
V: TRBV5-6; J: TRBJ2-3; CDR3: ASRETGIFDTQY
V: TRBV12-3/TRBV12-4; J: TRBJ2-1; CDR3: ASIRDRYNEQF
V: TRBV7-9; J: TRBJ1-1; CDR3: ASSSGEDTEAF
V: TRBV2; J: TRBJ2-1; CDR3: ASSTPGTGAYNEQF
V: TRBV28; J: TRBJ1-2; CDR3: ASSLASGYTGYT
V: TRBV7-2; J: TRBJ2-2; CDR3: ASSPRAGELF
V: TRBV5-1; J: TRBJ2-2; CDR3: ASSLWGQGAGELF
V: TRBV27; J: TRBJ2-7; CDR3: ASSLWASPQYEQY
V: TRBV7-2; J: TRBJ2-7; CDR3: ASSRPRWERGTNEQY
V: TRBV19; J: TRBJ2-3; CDR3: ASTQGRADTQY
V: TRBV25-1; J: TRBJ1-1; CDR3: ASSDTQGRITEAF
V: TRBV28; J: TRBJ2-7; CDR3: ASSPHRGVAYEQY
V: TRBV5-1; J: TRBJ2-5; CDR3: ASSLLREPQETQY
V: TRBV21-1; J: TRBJ2-7; CDR3: ASSKYGDKHYEQY
V: TRBV3-1/TRBV3-2; J: TRBJ2-2; CDR3: ASSHSPSGTTGELF
V: TRBV27; J: TRBJ1-1; CDR3: ASLKGGKTGALTEAF
V: TRBV5-5; J: TRBJ2-7; CDR3: ASSLGQGVMYEQY
V: TRBV30; J: TRBJ1-3; CDR3: AWSPQGGWGNTIY
V: TRBV2; J: TRBJ1-6; CDR3: ASSEARVWGSPLH
V: TRBV5-4; J: TRBJ2-1; CDR3: ASRRDRIDDEQF
V: TRBV5-4; J: TRBJ2-2; CDR3: ASSHSGGRDGELF
V: TRBV15; J: TRBJ2-3; CDR3: ATSRKRRDRASDTQY
V: TRBV5-5; J: TRBJ1-6; CDR3: ASSLAGQNNSPLH
V: TRBV6-5; J: TRBJ2-7; CDR3: ASSLRRGGSYEQY
V: TRBV7-9; J: TRBJ1-1; CDR3: ASSLALGTAEAF
V: TRBV4-2; J: TRBJ2-7; CDR3: ASSQDDQGPSYEQY
V: TRBV6-5; J: TRBJ1-2; CDR3: ASSYSTATYGYT
V: TRBV6-2/TRBV6-3; J: TRBJ2-7; CDR3: ASSYSRSSYEQY
V: TRBV4-2; J: TRBJ1-3; CDR3: ASSQATGVAGNTIY
V: TRBV12-3/TRBV12-4; J: TRBJ2-7; CDR3: ASSLEGGYEQY
V: TRBV3-1/TRBV3-2; J: TRBJ2-5; CDR3: ASSPVGAGGSETQY
V: TRBV6-6; J: TRBJ2-1; CDR3: ASIRGGGGYNEQF
V: TRBV4-3; J: TRBJ2-1; CDR3: ASSQDPGGPNNEQF
V: TRBV6-1; J: TRBJ1-6; CDR3: ASSDRANNSPLH
V: TRBV27; J: TRBJ2-7; CDR3: ASTGLAGGSSYEQY
V: TRBV6-5; J: TRBJ2-3; CDR3: ASNFGGSTDTQY
V: TRBV18; J: TRBJ2-3; CDR3: ASSPAGTETNTQY
V: TRBV5-1; J: TRBJ2-5; CDR3: ASRPGEGHRQETQY
V: TRBV3-1/TRBV3-2; J: TRBJ2-1; CDR3: ASSQERAIAGAYNEQF